These T cell receptor beta chains were read from a single sample in a study of cytomegalovirus exposure and HLA in healthy donors. Only in-frame clones appear in the TCRdb table, and some are missing; sequencing was by immunoSEQ multiplex PCR. The repertoire has approximately 150,000 clones, 70% to 85% of them found once; the top ten carry 1.5% to 2%. Source material: PBMCs. The receptors here all came from a man in his forties or fifties in good health and CMV-seronegative. CDR3s include the opening cysteine and the closing phenylalanine or tryptophan. Fields, in order: J gene, V gene, clone size, D gene, CDR3 DNA, CDR3 protein. D genes are given only for firm matches. Where a row states a size, it is once, few, many or the class of an expanded clone; other rows omit it.

J gene: TRBJ2-2
V gene: TRBV6-5
clone size: once
D gene: TRBD2
CDR3 DNA: TGTGCCAGCAGTTACGAGGGACTAGACACCGGGGAGCTGTTTTTT
CDR3 protein: CASSYEGLDTGELFF

J gene: TRBJ1-6
V gene: TRBV30
clone size: few
D gene: .
CDR3 DNA: TGTGCCTGGAGTGCCTCGAATTCACCCCTCCACTTT
CDR3 protein: CAWSASNSPLHF

J gene: TRBJ2-5
V gene: TRBV19
clone size: .
D gene: TRBD2
CDR3 DNA: TGTGCCACCAGCGTAGCGGGGGGGTCCGGAGAGACCCAGTACTTC
CDR3 protein: CATSVAGGSGETQYF

J gene: TRBJ2-1
V gene: TRBV19
clone size: .
D gene: TRBD2
CDR3 DNA: TGTGCCAGTAGTACGTGGGGACTAGCAGAGGGCAATGAGCAGTTCTTC
CDR3 protein: CASSTWGLAEGNEQFF

J gene: TRBJ2-2
V gene: TRBV7-9
clone size: .
D gene: .
CDR3 DNA: TGTTCCAGCAGCACCCGTAGAGCCGGGGAGCTGTTTTTT
CDR3 protein: CSSSTRRAGELFF

J gene: TRBJ2-5
V gene: TRBV4-2
clone size: .
D gene: .
CDR3 DNA: TGTGCCAGCAGTCTGGGCGGGGCAACAGGGGAACAAGAGACCCAGTACTTC
CDR3 protein: CASSLGGATGEQETQYF

J gene: TRBJ2-7
V gene: TRBV19
clone size: .
D gene: .
CDR3 DNA: TGTGCCAGTAGTGCCCAGACAGATACCTACGAGCAGTACTTC
CDR3 protein: CASSAQTDTYEQYF

J gene: TRBJ2-7
V gene: TRBV11-2
clone size: once
D gene: .
CDR3 DNA: TGTGCCAGCAGGGGAGGTGACAGCAGGGTTCCCTACGAGCAGTACTTC
CDR3 protein: CASRGGDSRVPYEQYF

J gene: TRBJ2-1
V gene: TRBV5-1
clone size: .
D gene: .
CDR3 DNA: TGCGCCAGCAGCTTGATGGAGTCGTACGGGGTAGTTGAGCAGTTCTTC
CDR3 protein: CASSLMESYGVVEQFF

J gene: TRBJ1-1
V gene: TRBV11-1
clone size: .
D gene: .
CDR3 DNA: TGTGCCAGCAGCTTGCTGACAGGTTCGAACACTGAAGCTTTCTTT
CDR3 protein: CASSLLTGSNTEAFF

J gene: TRBJ2-5
V gene: TRBV19
clone size: .
D gene: TRBD2
CDR3 DNA: TGTGCCAGTAGTATCATCCCCGCTAGCGGGCTGAGGGATGAGACCCAGTACTTC
CDR3 protein: CASSIIPASGLRDETQYF

J gene: TRBJ2-7
V gene: TRBV7-8
clone size: few
D gene: .
CDR3 DNA: TGTGCCAGCAGCTTAGGGGGTCGACTAAAAGATACCTACGAGCAGTACTTC
CDR3 protein: CASSLGGRLKDTYEQYF

J gene: TRBJ1-1
V gene: TRBV4-2
clone size: .
D gene: .
CDR3 DNA: TGTGCCAGCAGCCAACAGGGAAGTAACACTGAAGCTTTCTTT
CDR3 protein: CASSQQGSNTEAFF

J gene: TRBJ2-1
V gene: TRBV6-1
clone size: .
D gene: TRBD2
CDR3 DNA: TGTGCCAGCAGTGAGGGACTAGCGGTCAACAATGAGCAGTTCTTC
CDR3 protein: CASSEGLAVNNEQFF

J gene: TRBJ2-3
V gene: TRBV28
clone size: few
D gene: TRBD1
CDR3 DNA: TGTGCCAGCAGTCCGGGACAGTTTCGGGATACGCAGTATTTT
CDR3 protein: CASSPGQFRDTQYF

J gene: TRBJ2-1
V gene: TRBV2
clone size: .
D gene: TRBD2
CDR3 DNA: TGTGCCAGCACTGGGGGAGGGCGGTACAATGAGCAGTTCTTC
CDR3 protein: CASTGGGRYNEQFF

J gene: TRBJ2-5
V gene: TRBV27
clone size: few
D gene: TRBD2
CDR3 DNA: TGTGCCAGCAGCCCCGCTAGCGGGAGAGAGACCCAGTACTTC
CDR3 protein: CASSPASGRETQYF

J gene: TRBJ1-1
V gene: TRBV6-5
clone size: .
D gene: .
CDR3 DNA: TGTGCCAGCACAGCGGGCGTTCTGAACACTGAAGCTTTCTTT
CDR3 protein: CASTAGVLNTEAFF

J gene: TRBJ1-2
V gene: TRBV5-1
clone size: .
D gene: .
CDR3 DNA: TGCGCCAGCAGCCCGCTCGGGACAAATCACTATGGCTACACCTTC
CDR3 protein: CASSPLGTNHYGYTF

J gene: TRBJ1-2
V gene: TRBV19
clone size: .
D gene: .
CDR3 DNA: TGTGCCAGTAGTATAGAGGCTGCTCTGAACTATGGCTACACCTTC
CDR3 protein: CASSIEAALNYGYTF

J gene: TRBJ1-3
V gene: TRBV30
clone size: .
D gene: .
CDR3 DNA: TGTGCCTGGTACAGATACGCAGACACCATATATTTT
CDR3 protein: CAWYRYADTIYF

J gene: TRBJ2-1
V gene: TRBV25-1
clone size: once
D gene: TRBD2
CDR3 DNA: TGTGCCAGCAGTAAGTCTAGCGGGATCTCCTACAATGAGCAGTTCTTC
CDR3 protein: CASSKSSGISYNEQFF

J gene: TRBJ2-5
V gene: TRBV6-4
clone size: .
D gene: .
CDR3 DNA: TGTGCCAGCAGTGACTCAGGCGCTGAGGTTCCGGGGACCCAGTACTTC
CDR3 protein: CASSDSGAEVPGTQYF

J gene: TRBJ1-4
V gene: TRBV10-3
clone size: few
D gene: TRBD1
CDR3 DNA: TGTGCCATCAGCACCGACAGGGCAGGAGAACTGTTTTTT
CDR3 protein: CAISTDRAGELFF

J gene: TRBJ2-7
V gene: TRBV18
clone size: .
D gene: .
CDR3 DNA: TGTGCCAGCTCGTCCGACTACCACGAGCAGTACTTC
CDR3 protein: CASSSDYHEQYF

J gene: TRBJ2-6
V gene: TRBV7-9
clone size: .
D gene: TRBD2
CDR3 DNA: TGTGCCAGCGGCCAGGGCGGGAGGGCCTCTGGGGCCAACGTCCTGACTTTC
CDR3 protein: CASGQGGRASGANVLTF

J gene: TRBJ2-7
V gene: TRBV6-6
clone size: once
D gene: TRBD1
CDR3 DNA: TGTGCCAGCAGCCAGGGACAGGTCGGCCCCTACGAGCAGTACTTC
CDR3 protein: CASSQGQVGPYEQYF

J gene: TRBJ2-7
V gene: TRBV27
clone size: .
D gene: .
CDR3 DNA: TGTGCCAGCAGTTTAGGGTCGAGGGACTACGAGCAGTACTTC
CDR3 protein: CASSLGSRDYEQYF

J gene: TRBJ1-2
V gene: TRBV6-5
clone size: .
D gene: .
CDR3 DNA: TGTGCCAGCAGTCAGACAGATCGCTATGGCTACACCTTC
CDR3 protein: CASSQTDRYGYTF

J gene: TRBJ2-1
V gene: TRBV5-1
clone size: once
D gene: .
CDR3 DNA: TGCGCCAGCAGCTTGGCCGTAGCTCTCAATGAGCAGTTCTTC
CDR3 protein: CASSLAVALNEQFF

J gene: TRBJ1-2
V gene: TRBV6-1
clone size: .
D gene: TRBD1
CDR3 DNA: TGTGCCAGCAGTCCGGACAGGGGGCGGGTTGAAGGCTACACCTTC
CDR3 protein: CASSPDRGRVEGYTF

J gene: TRBJ1-6
V gene: TRBV6-5
clone size: .
D gene: TRBD1
CDR3 DNA: TGTGCCAGCTGTGTCGGGACAGAGGGTTCACCCCTCCACTTT
CDR3 protein: CASCVGTEGSPLHF

J gene: TRBJ1-5
V gene: TRBV6-5
clone size: few
D gene: TRBD1
CDR3 DNA: TGTGCCAGTGGACAGGAGTTATATAGCAATCAGCCCCAGCATTTT
CDR3 protein: CASGQELYSNQPQHF

J gene: TRBJ2-3
V gene: TRBV19
clone size: .
D gene: .
CDR3 DNA: TGTGCCAGTAGTGGCGGACTGGAAACAGATACGCAGTATTTT
CDR3 protein: CASSGGLETDTQYF

J gene: TRBJ1-4
V gene: TRBV10-3
clone size: few
D gene: .
CDR3 DNA: TGTGCCATCAGCGACGAAGGGGAATGGTCTAAACTGTTTTTT
CDR3 protein: CAISDEGEWSKLFF

J gene: TRBJ1-2
V gene: TRBV9
clone size: .
D gene: .
CDR3 DNA: TGTGCCAGCAGCGTAGATTGGAAGGGGTATGGCTACACCTTC
CDR3 protein: CASSVDWKGYGYTF

J gene: TRBJ2-2
V gene: TRBV19
clone size: .
D gene: .
CDR3 DNA: TGTGCCAGTAGTAAAATAGACTCGAACACCGGGGAGCTGTTTTTT
CDR3 protein: CASSKIDSNTGELFF

J gene: TRBJ2-7
V gene: TRBV2
clone size: .
D gene: .
CDR3 DNA: TGTGCCAGCACCCGACACGGTTACGAGCAGTACTTC
CDR3 protein: CASTRHGYEQYF

J gene: TRBJ2-2
V gene: TRBV4-1
clone size: .
D gene: .
CDR3 DNA: TGCGCCAGCAGCCCCGGGGGACGCCCCGGGGAGCTGTTTTTT
CDR3 protein: CASSPGGRPGELFF

J gene: TRBJ2-7
V gene: TRBV6-1
clone size: .
D gene: .
CDR3 DNA: TGTGCCAGCAGTGCACAGGGAATATGGGAGCAGTACTTC
CDR3 protein: CASSAQGIWEQYF

J gene: TRBJ2-7
V gene: TRBV4-1
clone size: few
D gene: TRBD2
CDR3 DNA: TGCGCCAGCAGCCAAGATGGGACTAGCGGGAGCTACGAGCAGTACTTC
CDR3 protein: CASSQDGTSGSYEQYF

J gene: TRBJ1-5
V gene: TRBV21-1
clone size: .
D gene: .
CDR3 DNA: TGTGCCAGCCCCGGGGAGAAGGGCTTCAATCAGCCCCAGCATTTT
CDR3 protein: CASPGEKGFNQPQHF

J gene: TRBJ1-2
V gene: TRBV28
clone size: few
D gene: TRBD1
CDR3 DNA: TGTGCCAGCAGTCCCCAGACAGGGGGCAACTATGGCTACACCTTC
CDR3 protein: CASSPQTGGNYGYTF

J gene: TRBJ1-1
V gene: TRBV5-6
clone size: once
D gene: .
CDR3 DNA: TGTGCCAGCAGCTTGGGGGGTCGGGGGGGAGCTTTCTTT
CDR3 protein: CASSLGGRGGAFF

J gene: TRBJ2-7
V gene: TRBV23-1
clone size: .
D gene: TRBD2
CDR3 DNA: TGCGCCACCAACTACGGGACTAGCTGTCACGAGCAGTACTTC
CDR3 protein: CATNYGTSCHEQYF

J gene: TRBJ2-7
V gene: TRBV11-2
clone size: .
D gene: .
CDR3 DNA: TGTGCCAGCAGCCCGGGGATCAGGTACTTACTCTCCTACGAGCAGTACTTC
CDR3 protein: CASSPGIRYLLSYEQYF

J gene: TRBJ1-1
V gene: TRBV29-1
clone size: .
D gene: .
CDR3 DNA: TGCAGCGTTTTGGGTGACAGCCTGGGCACTGAAGCTTTCTTT
CDR3 protein: CSVLGDSLGTEAFF

J gene: TRBJ1-2
V gene: TRBV5-4
clone size: .
D gene: TRBD1
CDR3 DNA: TGTGCCAGCAGCTTGAGAGGGACAGGGCTTGGCTACACCTTC
CDR3 protein: CASSLRGTGLGYTF

J gene: TRBJ1-6
V gene: TRBV19
clone size: .
D gene: .
CDR3 DNA: TGTGCCAGTAGTATTGGGTTATCGTGGAGCTCCTATAATTCACCCCTCCACTTT
CDR3 protein: CASSIGLSWSSYNSPLHF

J gene: TRBJ2-1
V gene: TRBV6-1
clone size: .
D gene: TRBD1
CDR3 DNA: TGTGCCAGCAGTGATCGAGACAGGGTGAAGGTTGAGCAGTTCTTC
CDR3 protein: CASSDRDRVKVEQFF

J gene: TRBJ1-1
V gene: TRBV28
clone size: few
D gene: .
CDR3 DNA: TGTGCCAGCAGTTTATTCAGGGGCACTGAAGCTTTCTTT
CDR3 protein: CASSLFRGTEAFF

J gene: TRBJ2-5
V gene: TRBV5-1
clone size: .
D gene: TRBD1
CDR3 DNA: TGCGCCAGCAGCTCCGACGGACAGGGGGATTTCGAGACCCAGTACTTC
CDR3 protein: CASSSDGQGDFETQYF

J gene: TRBJ2-3
V gene: TRBV19
clone size: .
D gene: TRBD2
CDR3 DNA: TGTGCCAGTAGTACCCTAGCGGGACTAGTCACAGATACGCAGTATTTT
CDR3 protein: CASSTLAGLVTDTQYF

J gene: TRBJ1-4
V gene: TRBV11-3
clone size: .
D gene: .
CDR3 DNA: TGTGCCAGCAGCCCAGGGCTGGGTGCCCTGTTTTTT
CDR3 protein: CASSPGLGALFF

J gene: TRBJ1-1
V gene: TRBV28
clone size: .
D gene: .
CDR3 DNA: TGTGCCAGCAGTTTAGATATGCGTGAAGCTTTCTTT
CDR3 protein: CASSLDMREAFF